This T cell receptor (beta chain) originates from a study of lymphopenia after photon versus proton radiotherapy. The study's findings and limits: Post-nadir diversity loss with photons came from oligoclonal expansion, particularly CD8+ Temra cells.

Generated by immunoSEQ multiplex PCR, the TCRdb table keeps only in-frame clones and is missing some. The sample records about 26,000 clones, 85% being singletons. Trimming left V 0 bases short and J 7 bases short, with 11 bases between. The CDR3 loop spans 14 amino acids. Germline V lookup: CDR1 SGDLS, CDR2 YYNGEE. On this clone itself: Its cognate antigen is unknown.

The rearrangement uses TRBV9 and TRBJ2-1; D is unresolved. The specimen comprised peripheral blood, sampled from a patient treated with photon-based radiotherapy. The sequence was collected from a man aged 25 to 45 with gastric cancer. This CDR3 is CASSVAPTRNEQFF. As DNA, the CDR3 is TGTGCCAGCAGCGTAGCCCCCACAAGGAATGAGCAGTTCTTC.